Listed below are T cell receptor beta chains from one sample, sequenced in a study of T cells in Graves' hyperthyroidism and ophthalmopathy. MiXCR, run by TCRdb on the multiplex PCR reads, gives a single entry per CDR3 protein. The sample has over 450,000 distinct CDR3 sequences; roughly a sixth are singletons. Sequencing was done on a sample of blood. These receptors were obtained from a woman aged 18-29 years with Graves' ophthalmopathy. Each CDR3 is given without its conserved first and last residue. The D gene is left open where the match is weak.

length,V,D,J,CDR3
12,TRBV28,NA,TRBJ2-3,ASGALFGEDTQY
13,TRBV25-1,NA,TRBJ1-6,AWNHRSSYNSPLH
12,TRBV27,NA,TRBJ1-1,ASSLSHLNTEAF
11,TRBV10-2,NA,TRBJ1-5,ASSESAGQPQH
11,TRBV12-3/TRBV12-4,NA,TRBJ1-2,ATSQGPNYGYT
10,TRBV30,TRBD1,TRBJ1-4,AWETGSEKLF
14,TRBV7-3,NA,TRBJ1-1,ASSLSAGGRSTEAF
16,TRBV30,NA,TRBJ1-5,ACKPWAHSQNSNQPQH
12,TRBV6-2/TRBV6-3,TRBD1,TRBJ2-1,ASSFGQGADEQF
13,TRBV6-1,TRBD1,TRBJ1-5,ASDGTGARNQPQH
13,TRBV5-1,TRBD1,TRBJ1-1,ASSLATGKITEAF
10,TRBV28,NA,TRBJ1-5,ASKGPNQPQH
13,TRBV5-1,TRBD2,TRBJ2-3,ASSLVSGGTDTQY
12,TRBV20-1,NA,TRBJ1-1,SARSPGPNTEAF
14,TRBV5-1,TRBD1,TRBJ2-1,ASSGQGQGAVNEQF
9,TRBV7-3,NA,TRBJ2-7,ASSPPGEQY
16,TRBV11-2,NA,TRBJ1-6,ASSFNRDRDTSNSPLH
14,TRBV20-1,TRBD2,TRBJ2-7,SARGLAGGFTYEQY
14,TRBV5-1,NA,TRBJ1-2,ASSRNAIGQNYGYT
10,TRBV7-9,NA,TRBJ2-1,ASSLVGETQF
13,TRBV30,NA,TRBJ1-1,AWSKTAVMNTEAF
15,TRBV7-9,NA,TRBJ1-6,ASSLNTRHPGVSPLH
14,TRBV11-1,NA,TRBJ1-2,ASSSHGGSANYGYT
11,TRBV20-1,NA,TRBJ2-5,SASVAGRETQY
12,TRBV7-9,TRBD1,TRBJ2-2,ASSFDRGGGELF
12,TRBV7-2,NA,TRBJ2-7,ASSPGLRTYEQY
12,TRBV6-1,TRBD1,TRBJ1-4,ASSDPGQGRKLF
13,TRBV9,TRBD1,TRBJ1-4,ASSVVDRGREKLF
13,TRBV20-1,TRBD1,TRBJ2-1,SARGVYRGFDEQF
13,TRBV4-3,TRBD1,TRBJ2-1,ASSQVGTANNEQF
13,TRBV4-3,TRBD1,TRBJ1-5,ASSQNRDSNQPQH
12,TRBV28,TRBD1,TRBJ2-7,ASTRDRGSFEQY
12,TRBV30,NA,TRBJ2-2,AWRPVRNTGELF
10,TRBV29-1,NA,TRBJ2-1,SVEADYNEQF
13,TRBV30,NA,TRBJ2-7,AWSVVDRNSYEQY
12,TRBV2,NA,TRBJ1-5,ASSVQGRSQPQH
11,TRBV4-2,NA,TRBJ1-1,ASSQALGLEAF
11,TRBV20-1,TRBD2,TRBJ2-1,SANPTSVGEQF
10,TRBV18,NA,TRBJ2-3,ASSHTWNTQY
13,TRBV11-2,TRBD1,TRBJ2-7,ASSFDRGPYYEQY
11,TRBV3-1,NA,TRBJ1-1,ASSPIVGTEAF
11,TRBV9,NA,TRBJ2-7,ASSPGEHYEQY
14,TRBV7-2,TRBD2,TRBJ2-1,ASRGGTSGRAYEQF
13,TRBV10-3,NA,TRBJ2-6,AISQDSSGANVLT
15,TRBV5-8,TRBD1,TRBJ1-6,ASSTRDRDSYNSPLH